This TCR beta chain is from a study of identical twins. Notes on the study in general: Those out-of-frame alpha sequences shared by twins showed an excess of low generation probability. Within cord blood, abundant beta clonotypes carried fewer insertions, but memory repertoires showed no such trend.

A universal primer site was created by template switching, with the cDNA bearing unique molecular identifiers. TCRdb re-derived calls from the 5' RACE reads in MiXCR, one entry per CDR3 protein. The table includes 700,000 to 950,000 distinct CDR3 sequences, about 12% detected once. The germline V and J ends were trimmed by 0 bases and 3 bases, with 5 bases remaining between them. CDR1 DFQATT and CDR2 SNEGSKA come from the germline V gene (reference sequence). This CDR3 is built from 12 residues. Remarks on this clonotype: Its antigen remains unidentified.

This sample was also put to use in a study of yellow fever vaccine responses in identical twins. That report adds: Twins reportedly had a vaccine T cell response that seemed partly convergent, partly personalized.

The specimen sequenced was PBMCs. This rearrangement joins TRBV20-1 to TRBJ1-1; D is ambiguous. The source of this sequence is a woman in her late teens or twenties in good health. The CDR3 DNA follows: TGCAGTGCTAGAGACAGCGACACTGAAGCTTTCTTT. It specifies CSARDSDTEAFF.